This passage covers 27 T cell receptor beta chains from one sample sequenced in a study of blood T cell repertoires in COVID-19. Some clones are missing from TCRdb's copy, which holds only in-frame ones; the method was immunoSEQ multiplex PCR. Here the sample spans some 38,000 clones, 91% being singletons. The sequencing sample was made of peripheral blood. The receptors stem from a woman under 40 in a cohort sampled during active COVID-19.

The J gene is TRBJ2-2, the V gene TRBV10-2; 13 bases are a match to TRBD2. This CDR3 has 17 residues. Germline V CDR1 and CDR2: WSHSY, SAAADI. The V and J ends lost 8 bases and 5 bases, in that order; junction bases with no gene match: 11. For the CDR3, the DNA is TGCGCCAGCGGTCCCGGACTAGCGGGAGCGCGTACCGGGGAGCTGTTTTTT. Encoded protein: CASGPGLAGARTGELFF.

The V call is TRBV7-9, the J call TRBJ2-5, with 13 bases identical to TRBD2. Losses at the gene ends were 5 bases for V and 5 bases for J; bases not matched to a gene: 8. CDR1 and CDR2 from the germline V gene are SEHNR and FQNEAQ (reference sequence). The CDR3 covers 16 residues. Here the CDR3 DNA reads TGTGCCAGCAGCCTCCAAGGGACTAGCGGGATGGAGACCCAGTACTTC. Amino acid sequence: CASSLQGTSGMETQYF.

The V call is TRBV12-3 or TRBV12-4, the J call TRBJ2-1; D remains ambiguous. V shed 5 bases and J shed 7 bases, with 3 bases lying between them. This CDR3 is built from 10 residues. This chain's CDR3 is CASSRNEQFF. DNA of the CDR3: TGTGCCAGCAGTCGTAATGAGCAGTTCTTC.

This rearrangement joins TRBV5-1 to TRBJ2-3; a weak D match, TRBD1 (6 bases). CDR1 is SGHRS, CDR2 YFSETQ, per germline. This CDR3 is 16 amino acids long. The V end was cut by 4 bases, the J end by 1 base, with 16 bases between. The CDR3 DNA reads TGCGCCAGCAGCCAACGACAGGTGGCGGGCACAGATACGCAGTATTTT. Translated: CASSQRQVAGTDTQYF.

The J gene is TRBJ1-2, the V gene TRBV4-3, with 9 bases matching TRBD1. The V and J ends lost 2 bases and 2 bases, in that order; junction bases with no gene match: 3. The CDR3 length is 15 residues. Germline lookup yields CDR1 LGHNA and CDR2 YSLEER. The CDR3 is CASSQLTGGNYGYTF. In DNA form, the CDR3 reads TGCGCCAGCAGCCAACTCACAGGGGGCAACTATGGCTACACCTTC.

CDR3 nucleotides: TGTGCCAGTCCCGGAGCGGATGAAAAACTGTTTTTT. This translates into CASPGADEKLFF. This chain connects TRBV19 to TRBJ1-4; D call uncertain. Germline V gene lookup returns CDR1 LNHDA and CDR2 SQIVND (reference sequence). The CDR3 loop spans 12 amino acids. Trimming pared 8 bases from V and 6 bases from J, leaving 10 bases between.

The CDR3 protein is CASSQQPNTVNYGYTF. CDR3 DNA: TGCGCCAGCAGCCAACAACCTAATACAGTAAACTATGGCTACACCTTC. The chain is built from TRBV4-1 and TRBJ1-2; D is undetermined. CDR1 is MGHRA, CDR2 YSYEKL, per germline. This CDR3 comprises 16 residues. V lost 2 bases and J lost 2, with 15 bases in between.

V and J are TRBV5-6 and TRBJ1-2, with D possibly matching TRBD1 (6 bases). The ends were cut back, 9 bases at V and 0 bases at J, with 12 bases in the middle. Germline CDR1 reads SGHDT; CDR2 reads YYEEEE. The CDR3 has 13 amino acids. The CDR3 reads CATYREANYGYTF. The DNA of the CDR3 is TGTGCCACCTACAGGGAAGCTAACTATGGCTACACCTTC.

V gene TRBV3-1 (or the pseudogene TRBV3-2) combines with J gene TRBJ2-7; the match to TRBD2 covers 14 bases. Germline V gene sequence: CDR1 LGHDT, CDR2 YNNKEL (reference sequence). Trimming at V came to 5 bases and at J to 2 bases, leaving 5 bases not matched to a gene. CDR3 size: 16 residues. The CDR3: CASSDGLAGGAYEQYF. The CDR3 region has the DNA TGTGCCAGCAGCGACGGACTAGCGGGAGGTGCCTACGAGCAGTACTTC.

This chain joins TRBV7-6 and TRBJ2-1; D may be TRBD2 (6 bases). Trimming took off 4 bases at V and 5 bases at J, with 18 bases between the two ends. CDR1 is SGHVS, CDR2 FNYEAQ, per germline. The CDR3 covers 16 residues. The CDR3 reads CASSSGTAPRNNEQFF. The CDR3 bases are TGTGCCAGCAGCTCCGGGACTGCCCCGAGGAACAATGAGCAGTTCTTC.

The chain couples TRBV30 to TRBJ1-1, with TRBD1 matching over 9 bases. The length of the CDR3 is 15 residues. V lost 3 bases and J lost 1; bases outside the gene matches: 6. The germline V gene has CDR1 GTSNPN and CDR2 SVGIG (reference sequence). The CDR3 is CAWREDRGPNTEAFF. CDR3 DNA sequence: TGTGCCTGGAGGGAGGACAGGGGTCCGAACACTGAAGCTTTCTTT.

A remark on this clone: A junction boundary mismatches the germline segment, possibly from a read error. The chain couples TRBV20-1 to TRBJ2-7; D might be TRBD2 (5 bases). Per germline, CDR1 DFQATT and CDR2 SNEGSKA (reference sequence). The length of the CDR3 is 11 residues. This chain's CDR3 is CSAKDLVRTHF. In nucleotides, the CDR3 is TGCAGTGCCAAAGACTTGGTACGGACTCACTTC.

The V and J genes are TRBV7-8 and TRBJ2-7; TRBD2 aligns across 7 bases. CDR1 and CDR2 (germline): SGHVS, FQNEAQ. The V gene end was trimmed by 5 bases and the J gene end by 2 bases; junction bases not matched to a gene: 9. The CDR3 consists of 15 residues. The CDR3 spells CASSPRLAEPYEQYF. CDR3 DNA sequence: TGTGCCAGCAGCCCCCGGCTAGCGGAGCCCTACGAGCAGTACTTC.

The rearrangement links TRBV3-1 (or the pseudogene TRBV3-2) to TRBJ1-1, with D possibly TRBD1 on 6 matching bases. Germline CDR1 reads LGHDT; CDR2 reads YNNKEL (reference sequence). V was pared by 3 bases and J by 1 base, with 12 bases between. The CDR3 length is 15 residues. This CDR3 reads CASSHRDIENTEAFF. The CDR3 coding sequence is TGTGCCAGCAGCCACCGGGACATTGAGAACACTGAAGCTTTCTTT.

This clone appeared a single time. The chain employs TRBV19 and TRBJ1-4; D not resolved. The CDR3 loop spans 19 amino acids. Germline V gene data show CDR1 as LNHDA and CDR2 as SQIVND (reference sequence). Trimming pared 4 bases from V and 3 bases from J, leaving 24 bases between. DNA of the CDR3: TGTGCCAGTAGTACCGAAGGGAGGCGACCGACCGAGGCTAATGAAAAACTGTTTTTT. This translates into CASSTEGRRPTEANEKLFF.

This chain's CDR3 is CAGATGMGNQPQHF. Written as DNA, the CDR3 is TGTGCCGGAGCGACAGGGATGGGCAATCAGCCCCAGCATTTT. The rearrangement uses TRBV28 and TRBJ1-5, with 7 bases aligning to TRBD1. The CDR3 extends over 14 amino acids. Per the germline V gene, CDR1 is MDHEN and CDR2 is SYDVKM. V was clipped by 11 bases and J by 2 bases; unmatched bases: 9.

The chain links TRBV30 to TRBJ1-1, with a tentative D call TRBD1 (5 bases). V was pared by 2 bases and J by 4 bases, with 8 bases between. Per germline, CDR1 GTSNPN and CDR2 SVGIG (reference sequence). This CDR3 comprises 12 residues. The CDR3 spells CAWSPGATEAFF. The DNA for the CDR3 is TGTGCCTGGAGTCCTGGGGCCACTGAAGCTTTCTTT.

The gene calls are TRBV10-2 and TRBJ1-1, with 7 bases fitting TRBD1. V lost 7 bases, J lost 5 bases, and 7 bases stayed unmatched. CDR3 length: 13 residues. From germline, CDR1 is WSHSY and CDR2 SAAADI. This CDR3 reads CASMEGAHTEAFF. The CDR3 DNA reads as TGCGCCAGCATGGAGGGGGCGCATACTGAAGCTTTCTTT.

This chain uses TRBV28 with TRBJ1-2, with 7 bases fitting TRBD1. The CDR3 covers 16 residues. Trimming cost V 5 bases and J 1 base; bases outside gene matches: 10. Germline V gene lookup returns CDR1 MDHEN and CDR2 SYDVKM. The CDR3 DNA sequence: TGTGCCAGCAGTCGGACAGGCGCCCTTGGTAACTATGGCTACACCTTC. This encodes CASSRTGALGNYGYTF.

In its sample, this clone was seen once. CDR3 protein: CATMRTGYYEQYF. The CDR3 DNA is TGTGCCACTATGCGGACAGGGTACTACGAGCAGTACTTC. This rearrangement joins TRBV2 to TRBJ2-7; the match to TRBD1 covers 8 bases. This CDR3 is 13 amino acids long. V shed 10 bases, J shed 3 bases, and the junction held 8 bases outside the gene matches. Germline assignment: CDR1 SNHLY and CDR2 FYNNEI.

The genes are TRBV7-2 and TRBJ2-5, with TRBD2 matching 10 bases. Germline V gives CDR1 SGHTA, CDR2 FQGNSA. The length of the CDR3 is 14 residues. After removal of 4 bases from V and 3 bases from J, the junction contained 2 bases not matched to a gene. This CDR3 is CASSSGLAEETQYF. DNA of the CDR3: TGTGCCAGCAGCTCTGGACTAGCGGAAGAGACCCAGTACTTC.

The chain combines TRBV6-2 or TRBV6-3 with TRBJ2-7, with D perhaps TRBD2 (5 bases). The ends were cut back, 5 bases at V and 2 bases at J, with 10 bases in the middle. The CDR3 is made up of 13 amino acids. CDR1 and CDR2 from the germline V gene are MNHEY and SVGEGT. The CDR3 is CASSRRGPYEQYF. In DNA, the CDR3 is TGTGCCAGCAGTCGCCGGGGTCCCTACGAGCAGTACTTC.

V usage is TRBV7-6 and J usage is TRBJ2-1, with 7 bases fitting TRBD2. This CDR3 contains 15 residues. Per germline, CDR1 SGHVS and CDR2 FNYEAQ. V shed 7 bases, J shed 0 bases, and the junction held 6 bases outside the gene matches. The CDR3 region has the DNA TGTGCCAGCAACCCTAGCGGAGTCTCCTACAATGAGCAGTTCTTC. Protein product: CASNPSGVSYNEQFF.

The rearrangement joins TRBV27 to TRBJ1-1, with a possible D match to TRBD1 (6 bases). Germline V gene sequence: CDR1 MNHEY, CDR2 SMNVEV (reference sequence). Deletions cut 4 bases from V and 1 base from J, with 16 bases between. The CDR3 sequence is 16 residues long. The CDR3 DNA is TGTGCCAGCAGTTCGCGGATTGGACAGACGAACACTGAAGCTTTCTTT. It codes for CASSSRIGQTNTEAFF.

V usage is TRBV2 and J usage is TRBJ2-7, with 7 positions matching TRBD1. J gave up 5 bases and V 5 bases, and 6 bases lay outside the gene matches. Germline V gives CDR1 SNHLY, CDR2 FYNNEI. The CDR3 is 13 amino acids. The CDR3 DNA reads TGTGCCAGCAGTCCCGGGACAGATAACGAGCAGTACTTC. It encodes CASSPGTDNEQYF. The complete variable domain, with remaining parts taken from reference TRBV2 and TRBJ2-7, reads EPEVTQTPSHQVTQMGQEVILRCVPISNHLYFYWYRQILGQKVEFLVSFYNNEISEKSEIFDDQFSVERPDGSNFTLKIRSTKLEDSAMYFCASSPGTDNEQYFGPGTRLTVT.

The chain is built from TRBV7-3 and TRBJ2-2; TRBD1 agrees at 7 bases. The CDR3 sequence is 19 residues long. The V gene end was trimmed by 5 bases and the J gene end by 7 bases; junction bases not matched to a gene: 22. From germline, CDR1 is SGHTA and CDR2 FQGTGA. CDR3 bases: TGTGCCAGCAGCGTAAAGCCGACAGGGTTCGGCCTGTCTGGCGGGGAGCTGTTTTTT. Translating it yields CASSVKPTGFGLSGGELFF.

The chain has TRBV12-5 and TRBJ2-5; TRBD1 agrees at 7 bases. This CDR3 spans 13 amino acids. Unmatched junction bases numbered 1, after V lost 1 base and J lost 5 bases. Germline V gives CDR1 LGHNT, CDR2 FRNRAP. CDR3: CASGLGQGETQYF. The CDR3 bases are TGTGCTAGTGGTTTGGGACAGGGTGAGACCCAGTACTTC.